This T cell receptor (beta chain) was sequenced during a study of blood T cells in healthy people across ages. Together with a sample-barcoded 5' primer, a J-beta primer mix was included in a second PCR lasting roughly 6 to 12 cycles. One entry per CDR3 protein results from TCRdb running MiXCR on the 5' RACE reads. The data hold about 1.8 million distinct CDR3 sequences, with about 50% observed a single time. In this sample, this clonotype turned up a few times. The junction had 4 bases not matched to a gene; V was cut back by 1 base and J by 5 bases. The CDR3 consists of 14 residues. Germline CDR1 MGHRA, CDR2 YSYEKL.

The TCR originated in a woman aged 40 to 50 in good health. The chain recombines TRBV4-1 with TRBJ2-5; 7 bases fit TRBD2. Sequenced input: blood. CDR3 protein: CASSQVNSGETQYF. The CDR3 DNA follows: TGCGCCAGCAGCCAAGTTAATAGCGGGGAGACCCAGTACTTC.